The clone carrying this T cell receptor (beta chain) was observed a handful of times. Libraries were prepared by immunoSEQ multiplex PCR; TCRdb keeps only in-frame clonotypes and omits some of them. The table includes some 500,000 clones, roughly 95% detected once. V dropped 4 bases and J dropped 11 bases, with 6 bases sitting between them. The CDR3 spans 10 residues. In germline, CDR1 is KGHSH, CDR2 LQKENI. The sample originates from a study of shared clonotypes between healthy human individuals. The material sequenced was naive CD4+ T cells sorted from blood. This sample's subset: CD45RA+ positively selected. J is TRBJ1-3 and V is TRBV18; D is ambiguous. The origin of this receptor is a woman between 25 and 40 years old in good health. CDR3 protein: CASSLEAIYF. CDR3 DNA sequence: TGTGCCAGCTCACTTGAAGCCATATATTTT.